A selection of T cell receptor beta chains follows, all from one sample in a study of CD8 T cells in ankylosing spondylitis. TCRdb recomputed calls from the 5' RACE reads with MiXCR, one row per CDR3 protein. Of roughly 30,000 distinct CDR3 sequences listed, more than 30% are singletons. Sequencing was performed on synovial fluid, either unsorted or a sorted T cell fraction (not recorded which). Receptors were obtained from a male donor with ankylosing spondylitis. Both conserved end residues are part of each CDR3. A D gene is named only where the DNA matches it firmly. The size field is filled for only some rows; it gives once, few, many or a size class.

d_call j_call v_call clone_size cdr3_aa cdr3_nt
NA TRBJ1-5 TRBV19 NA CASSIMDTDQPQHF TGTGCCAGTAGTATAATGGACACAGATCAGCCCCAGCATTTT
NA TRBJ1-1 TRBV7-9 NA CASSSYMAHMGTFF TGTGCCAGCAGCAGCTATATGGCACATATGGGAACTTTCTTT
NA TRBJ2-5 TRBV28 few CASSLRPRPQGGETQYF TGTGCCAGCAGTTTACGCCCCCGACCCCAGGGAGGAGAGACCCAGTACTTC
TRBD1 TRBJ1-5 TRBV5-3 NA CARSWETPDRGDQPQQF TGTGCCAGAAGCTGGGAAACCCCGGACAGGGGGGATCAGCCCCAGCAATTT
NA TRBJ2-3 TRBV7-9 NA CASSRPVGAPDTQYF TGTGCCAGCAGCCGACCCGTGGGGGCCCCAGATACGCAGTATTTT
TRBD1 TRBJ1-2 TRBV2 NA CASEEGAYGYTF TGTGCCAGCGAGGAGGGGGCCTATGGCTACACCTTC
NA TRBJ2-3 TRBV5-4 NA CASSPTTDNTQYF TGTGCCAGCAGCCCAACTACAGATAATACGCAGTATTTT
NA TRBJ2-2 TRBV29-1 few CSVGGFTGELFF TGCAGCGTTGGGGGGTTCACCGGGGAGCTGTTTTTT
TRBD1 TRBJ1-1 TRBV27 medium-sized CAIRQGANTEAFF TGTGCCATCCGACAGGGGGCAAACACTGAAGCTTTCTTT
NA TRBJ1-3 TRBV4-1 NA CASSREPGNIGNTIYF TGCGCCAGCAGTCGGGAACCAGGGAATATAGGAAACACCATATATTTT
TRBD2 TRBJ2-5 TRBV20-1 few CSARDLSGSGETQYF TGCAGTGCTAGAGATCTGAGCGGGAGCGGGGAGACCCAGTACTTC
TRBD2 TRBJ2-1 TRBV11-2 NA CASSLEAGSLISYNEQFF TGTGCCAGCAGCTTAGAAGCGGGATCTTTAATTTCCTACAATGAGCAGTTCTTC
TRBD1 TRBJ1-6 TRBV7-9 once CASSLTQGQANNSPLHF TGTGCCAGCAGCTTAACTCAAGGACAGGCGAATAATTCACCCCTCCACTTT
TRBD2 TRBJ2-1 TRBV6-1 few CASSEGLAPGNEQFF TGTGCCAGCAGTGAGGGACTAGCGCCAGGGAATGAGCAGTTCTTC
TRBD2 TRBJ2-3 TRBV6-4 NA CASSVRAGGPDTQYF TGTGCCAGCAGTGTGCGAGCGGGAGGGCCAGATACGCAGTATTTT
NA TRBJ1-5 TRBV7-2 many CASGHSNNQPQHF TGTGCCAGCGGACATTCCAACAATCAGCCCCAGCATTTT
TRBD2 TRBJ2-1 TRBV18 NA CASSRLAGPYNEQFF TGTGCCAGCTCACGACTAGCGGGACCCTACAATGAGCAGTTCTTC
TRBD2 TRBJ2-3 TRBV3-1 many CASSLLADTTDTQYF TGTGCCAGCAGCCTACTAGCGGACACCACAGATACGCAGTATTTT
NA TRBJ2-1 TRBV2 many CASSQGTLEQFF TGTGCCAGCAGTCAAGGGACTCTTGAGCAGTTCTTC
TRBD1 TRBJ1-5 TRBV27 NA CASSLYPTGGNGNQPQHF TGTGCCAGCAGTTTATACCCGACAGGGGGTAACGGCAATCAGCCCCAGCATTTT
NA TRBJ1-6 TRBV6-1 NA CASAKVKGYRSPLHF TGTGCCAGCGCCAAAGTTAAGGGATATCGATCACCCCTCCACTTT
TRBD1 TRBJ1-4 TRBV25-1 NA CASSETGTGNEKLFF TGTGCCAGCAGTGAAACCGGGACAGGGAATGAAAAACTGTTTTTT
NA TRBJ2-7 TRBV21-1 NA CASSPQTKRLPSGEQYF TGTGCCAGCAGCCCTCAAACGAAGCGCCTCCCCTCGGGGGAGCAGTACTTC
NA TRBJ2-1 TRBV24-1 many CATSDLERYNEQFF TGTGCCACCAGTGATTTGGAACGTTACAATGAGCAGTTCTTC
NA TRBJ2-1 TRBV12-5 many CASGLLVEQFF TGTGCTAGTGGTTTGTTGGTTGAGCAGTTCTTC
TRBD1 TRBJ2-1 TRBV7-9 NA CASSDGQGARDEQFF TGTGCCAGCAGCGATGGACAGGGGGCTAGGGATGAGCAGTTCTTC
NA TRBJ1-4 TRBV11-2 NA CASSSQGGVAEKLFF TGTGCCAGCAGCTCACAGGGAGGGGTGGCTGAAAAACTGTTTTTT
TRBD2 TRBJ2-2 TRBV20-1 many CSARERELTGELFF TGCAGTGCTCGGGAGCGGGAGCTCACGGGGGAGCTGTTTTTT
NA TRBJ1-5 TRBV6-5 many CASSYSGRERNQPQHF TGTGCCAGCAGTTACTCGGGACGGGAGAGAAATCAGCCCCAGCATTTT
TRBD1 TRBJ1-2 TRBV20-1 NA CSLRDRDGYGYTF TGCAGTCTTCGGGACAGGGATGGCTATGGCTACACCTTC
NA TRBJ1-3 TRBV2 NA CASSERTDSGNTIYF TGTGCCAGCAGTGAACGGACGGACTCTGGAAACACCATATATTTT
NA TRBJ2-3 TRBV5-1 few CASSLTRLGTYTDTQYF TGCGCCAGCAGCCTAACTCGACTAGGTACCTACACAGATACGCAGTATTTT
TRBD2 TRBJ2-4 TRBV4-1 NA CASSPNWGGSGNIQYF TGCGCCAGCAGCCCCAATTGGGGAGGGTCCGGAAACATTCAGTACTTC
NA TRBJ2-1 TRBV5-6 NA CASSPALAAGETYNEQFF TGTGCCAGCAGCCCGGCCCTAGCCGCAGGCGAAACCTACAATGAGCAGTTCTTC
TRBD2 TRBJ2-3 TRBV27 few CASSPSKAGVPDTQYF TGTGCCAGCAGTCCCTCTAAAGCGGGAGTGCCGGATACGCAGTATTTT
NA TRBJ2-2 TRBV12-3/TRBV12-4 NA CASSFGASANTGELFF TGTGCCAGCAGTTTTGGGGCTAGCGCGAACACCGGGGAGCTGTTTTTT
TRBD2 TRBJ2-3 TRBV24-1 NA CATSDFREGVDTQYF TGTGCCACCAGTGATTTCCGGGAGGGTGTAGATACGCAGTATTTT
TRBD2 TRBJ2-2 TRBV7-7 NA CASSLELAGGPTGELFF TGTGCCAGCAGCTTAGAACTAGCGGGAGGGCCGACCGGGGAGCTGTTTTTT
NA TRBJ2-1 TRBV11-2 NA CASTHMRGSSSYNEQFF TGTGCCAGCACCCATATGCGGGGCTCCAGCTCCTACAATGAGCAGTTCTTC
TRBD2 TRBJ2-7 TRBV20-1 NA CSARKAASGADALYYEQYF TGCAGTGCAAGAAAGGCGGCTAGCGGGGCCGACGCTCTCTACTACGAGCAGTACTTC
TRBD1 TRBJ1-5 TRBV2 NA CASSHTPTGGPSNQPQHF TGTGCCAGCAGTCACACCCCGACAGGGGGCCCGAGCAATCAGCCCCAGCATTTT
NA TRBJ2-1 TRBV27 NA CASSGTRYNEQFF TGTGCCAGCAGCGGGACACGCTACAATGAGCAGTTCTTC
NA TRBJ2-5 TRBV20-1 many CSASPRPNPETQYF TGCAGTGCTAGTCCCCGCCCGAATCCCGAGACCCAGTACTTC
TRBD2 TRBJ2-1 TRBV4-2 many CASSQGAGLAGVGLYNEQFF TGTGCCAGCAGCCAAGGCGCGGGACTAGCGGGAGTCGGCTTATACAATGAGCAGTTCTTC